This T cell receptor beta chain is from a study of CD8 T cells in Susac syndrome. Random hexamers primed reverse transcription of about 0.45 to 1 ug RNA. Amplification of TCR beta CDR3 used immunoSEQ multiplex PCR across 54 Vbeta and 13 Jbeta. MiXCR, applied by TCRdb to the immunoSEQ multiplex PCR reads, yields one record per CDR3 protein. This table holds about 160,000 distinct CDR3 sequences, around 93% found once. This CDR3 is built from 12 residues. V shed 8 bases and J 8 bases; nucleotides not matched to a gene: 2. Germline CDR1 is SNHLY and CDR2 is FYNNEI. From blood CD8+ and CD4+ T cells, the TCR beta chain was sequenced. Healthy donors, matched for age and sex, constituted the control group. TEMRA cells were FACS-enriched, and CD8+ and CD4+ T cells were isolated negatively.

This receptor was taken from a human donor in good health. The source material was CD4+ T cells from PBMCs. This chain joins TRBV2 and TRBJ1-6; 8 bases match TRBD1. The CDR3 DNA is TGTGCCAGCGACAGGGGAGATTCACCCCTCCACTTT. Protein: CASDRGDSPLHF.